What follows is one TCR beta chain and its context. Its specificity is unknown. The sample comes from a study of vaccination and CD4 T cells after COVID-19. The study sequenced cultured CD4+ T cell DNA using the Oncomine TCR Beta short-read assay. One entry per CDR3 protein results from TCRdb running MiXCR on the PCR reads. In the table there are 14,000 to 15,000 distinct CDR3 sequences, 50% to 55% of which are singletons. Noted treatment: 10-day PBMC culture with coronavirus spike peptide pools or control peptides (ViraFEST assay). Culture proceeded for roughly 10 days, and CD4+ T cells were then isolated by negative selection. Sequences were obtained from CD4+ T cells from blood, cultured in vitro. The source is a human donor who had recovered from COVID-19.

CDR3 DNA: TGTGCCAGCAGTACCGGGACAGGGGAGGGCTACACCTTC. Translated, it gives CASSTGTGEGYTF. V gene TRBV6-4 combines with J gene TRBJ1-2; 10 bases are shared with TRBD1. This CDR3 comprises 13 residues. Germline V gene lookup returns CDR1 MRHNA and CDR2 SNTAGT. V was pared by 5 bases and J by 8 bases, with 5 bases of the junction left unmatched.